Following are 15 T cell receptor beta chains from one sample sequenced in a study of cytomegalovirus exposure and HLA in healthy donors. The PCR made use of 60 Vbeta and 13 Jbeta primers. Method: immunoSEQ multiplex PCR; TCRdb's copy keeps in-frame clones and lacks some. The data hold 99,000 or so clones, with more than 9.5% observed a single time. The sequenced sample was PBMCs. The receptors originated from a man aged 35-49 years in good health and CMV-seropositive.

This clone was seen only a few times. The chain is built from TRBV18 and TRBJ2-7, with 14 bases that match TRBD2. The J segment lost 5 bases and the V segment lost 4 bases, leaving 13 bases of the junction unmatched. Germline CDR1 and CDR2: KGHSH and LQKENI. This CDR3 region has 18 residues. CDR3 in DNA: TGTGCCAGCTCACTCCCTTTGGGACTAGCGGGAGAATATGACGAGCAGTACTTC. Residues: CASSLPLGLAGEYDEQYF.

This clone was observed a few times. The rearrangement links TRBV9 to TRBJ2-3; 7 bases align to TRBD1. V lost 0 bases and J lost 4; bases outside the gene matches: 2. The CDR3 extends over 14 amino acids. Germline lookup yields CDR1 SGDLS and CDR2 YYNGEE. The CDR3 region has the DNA TGTGCCAGCAGCGTAGAGGGACAGTCAGATACGCAGTATTTT. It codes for CASSVEGQSDTQYF.

In DNA, the CDR3 is TGTGCCAGCAGCCCCCCCGGGACTAGCGGGGGCAATGAGCAGTTCTTC. Amino acid sequence: CASSPPGTSGGNEQFF. The rearrangement joins TRBV14 to TRBJ2-1, with 14 bases lining up with TRBD2. The germline CDR1 and CDR2 sequences are SGHDN and FVKESK. V lost 4 bases to trimming and J lost 6 bases; unmatched junction nucleotides: 5. The CDR3 runs to 16 residues.

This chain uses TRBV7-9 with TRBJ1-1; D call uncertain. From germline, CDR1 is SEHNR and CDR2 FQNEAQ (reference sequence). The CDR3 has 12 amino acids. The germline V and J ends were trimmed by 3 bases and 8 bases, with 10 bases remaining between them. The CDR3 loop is CASSFTPAEAFF. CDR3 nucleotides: TGTGCCAGCAGCTTCACTCCAGCGGAAGCTTTCTTT.

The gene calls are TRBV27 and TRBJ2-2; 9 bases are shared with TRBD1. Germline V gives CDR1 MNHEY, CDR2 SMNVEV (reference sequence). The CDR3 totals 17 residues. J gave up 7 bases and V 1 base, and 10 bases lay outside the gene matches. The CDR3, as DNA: TGTGCCAGCAGTTTATTTCCCGGACAGGGGTGGGTCGGGGAGCTGTTTTTT. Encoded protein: CASSLFPGQGWVGELFF.

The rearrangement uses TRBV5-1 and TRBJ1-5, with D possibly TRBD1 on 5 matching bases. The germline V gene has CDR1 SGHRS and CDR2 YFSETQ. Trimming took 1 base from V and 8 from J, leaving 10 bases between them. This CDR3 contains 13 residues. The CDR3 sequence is CASSLSSGKPQHF. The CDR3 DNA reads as TGCGCCAGCAGCTTGAGCTCAGGGAAGCCCCAGCATTTT.

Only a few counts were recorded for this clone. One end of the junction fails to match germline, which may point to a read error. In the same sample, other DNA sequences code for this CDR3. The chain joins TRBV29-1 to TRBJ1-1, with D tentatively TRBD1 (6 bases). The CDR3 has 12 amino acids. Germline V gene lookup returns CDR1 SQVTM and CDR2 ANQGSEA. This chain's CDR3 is CSSISGDPEAFF. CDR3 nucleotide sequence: TGTAGCTCAATCTCAGGGGATCCTGAAGCTTTCTTT.

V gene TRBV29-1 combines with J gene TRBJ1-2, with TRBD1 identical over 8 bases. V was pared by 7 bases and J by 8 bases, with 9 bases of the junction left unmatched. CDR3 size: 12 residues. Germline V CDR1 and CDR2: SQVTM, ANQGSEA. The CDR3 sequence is CSGSQGAGGYTF. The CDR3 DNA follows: TGCAGCGGATCCCAGGGGGCTGGCGGCTACACCTTC.

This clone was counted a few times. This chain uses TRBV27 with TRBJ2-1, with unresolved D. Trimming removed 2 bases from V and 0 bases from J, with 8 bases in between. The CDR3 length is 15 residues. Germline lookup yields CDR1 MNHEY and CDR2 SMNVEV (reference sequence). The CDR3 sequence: CASSLGRLSYNEQFF. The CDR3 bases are TGTGCCAGCAGTTTAGGCCGCCTCTCCTACAATGAGCAGTTCTTC.

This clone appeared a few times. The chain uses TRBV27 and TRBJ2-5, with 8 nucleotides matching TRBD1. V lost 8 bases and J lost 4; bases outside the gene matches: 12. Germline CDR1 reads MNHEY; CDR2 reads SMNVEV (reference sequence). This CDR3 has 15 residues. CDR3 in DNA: TGTGCCAGCCTTACCCGGACAGGGTTGGGAGAGACCCAGTACTTC. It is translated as CASLTRTGLGETQYF.

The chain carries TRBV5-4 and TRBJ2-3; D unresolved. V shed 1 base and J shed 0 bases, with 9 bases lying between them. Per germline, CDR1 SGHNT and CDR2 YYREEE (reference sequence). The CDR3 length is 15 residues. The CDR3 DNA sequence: TGTGCCAGCAGCTTGTTTATGTCGAGCACAGATACGCAGTATTTT. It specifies CASSLFMSSTDTQYF. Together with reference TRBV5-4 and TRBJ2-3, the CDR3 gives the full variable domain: ETGVTQSPTHLIKTRGQQVTLRCSSQSGHNTVSWYQQALGQGPQFIFQYYREEENGRGNFPPRFSGLQFPNYSSELNVNALELDDSALYLCASSLFMSSTDTQYFGPGTRLTVL.

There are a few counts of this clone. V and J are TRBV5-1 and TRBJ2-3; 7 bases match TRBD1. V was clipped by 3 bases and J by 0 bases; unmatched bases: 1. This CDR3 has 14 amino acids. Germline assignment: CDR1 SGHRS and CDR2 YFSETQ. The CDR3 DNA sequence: TGCGCCAGCAGCTGGACAGGAAGCACAGATACGCAGTATTTT. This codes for CASSWTGSTDTQYF.

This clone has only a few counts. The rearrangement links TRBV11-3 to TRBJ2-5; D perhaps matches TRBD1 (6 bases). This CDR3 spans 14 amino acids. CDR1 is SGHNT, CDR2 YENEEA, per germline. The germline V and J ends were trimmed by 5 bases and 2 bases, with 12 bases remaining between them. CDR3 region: CASSRTGKQETQYF. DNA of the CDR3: TGTGCCAGCAGCCGAACAGGGAAGCAAGAGACCCAGTACTTC.

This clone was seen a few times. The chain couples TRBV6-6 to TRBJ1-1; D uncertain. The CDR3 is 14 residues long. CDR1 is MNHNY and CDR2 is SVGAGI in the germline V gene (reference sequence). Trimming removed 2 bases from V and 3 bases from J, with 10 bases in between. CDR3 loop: CASSYGMGYTEAFF. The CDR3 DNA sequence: TGTGCCAGCAGTTACGGAATGGGCTACACTGAAGCTTTCTTT.

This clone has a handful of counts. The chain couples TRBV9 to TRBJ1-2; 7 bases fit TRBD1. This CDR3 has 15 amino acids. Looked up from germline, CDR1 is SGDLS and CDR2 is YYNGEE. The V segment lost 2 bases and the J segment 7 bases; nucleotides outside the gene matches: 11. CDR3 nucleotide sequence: TGTGCCAGCAGCGTTCTCGCTACAGCAGGGGGTGGCTACACCTTC. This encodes CASSVLATAGGGYTF.